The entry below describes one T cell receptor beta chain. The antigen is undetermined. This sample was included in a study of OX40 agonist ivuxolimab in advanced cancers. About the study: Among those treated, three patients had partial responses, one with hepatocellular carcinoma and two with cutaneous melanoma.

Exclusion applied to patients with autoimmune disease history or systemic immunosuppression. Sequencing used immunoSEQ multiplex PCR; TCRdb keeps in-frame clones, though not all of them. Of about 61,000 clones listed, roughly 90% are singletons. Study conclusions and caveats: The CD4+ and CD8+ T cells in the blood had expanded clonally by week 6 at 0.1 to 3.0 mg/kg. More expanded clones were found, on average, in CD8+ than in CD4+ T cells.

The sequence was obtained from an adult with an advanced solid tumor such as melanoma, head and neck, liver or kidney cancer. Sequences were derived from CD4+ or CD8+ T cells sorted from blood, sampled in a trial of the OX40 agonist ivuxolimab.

CDR3 protein: CASSFGVSGANVLTF. The CDR3 DNA reads as TGTGCCAGCAGTTTTGGGGTCTCTGGGGCCAACGTCCTGACTTTC. The V and J genes are TRBV6-5 and TRBJ2-6, with no clear D. The ends were cut back, 4 bases at V and 0 bases at J, with 7 bases in the middle. The CDR3 runs 15 residues. Germline-derived CDR1 and CDR2 are MNHEY and SVGAGI.